This record looks at one T cell receptor beta chain sequence and its context. This sample is drawn from a study of blood T cell repertoires in COVID-19. Study overall: Sites in the United States, Italy and Spain provided acute and convalescent COVID-19 samples.

The assay was immunoSEQ multiplex PCR, and TCRdb's table has in-frame clones only and misses some. The table includes around 160,000 clones, 81% detected once. The clonotype was recovered from a human donor with acute or convalescent COVID-19. The donor label of this sample is uncertain. The sample taken for sequencing was peripheral blood.

CDR3 protein: CASSAFRGNTEAFF. The CDR3 nucleotides are TGTGCCAGCAGCGCATTCAGGGGGAACACTGAAGCTTTCTTT. The rearrangement uses TRBV5-8 and TRBJ1-1; tentatively, D is TRBD1 (6 bases). CDR1 SGHTS and CDR2 YDEGEE come from the germline V gene. The CDR3 has 14 residues. The V end was cut by 4 bases, the J end by 1 base, with 11 bases between.